These 29 T cell receptor beta chains share one sample of origin, sequenced in a study of vaccination and CD4 T cells after COVID-19. Scientists ran DNA taken from cultured CD4+ T cells through the Oncomine TCR Beta short-read assay for sequencing. TCRdb processed the PCR reads anew with MiXCR; each CDR3 protein has one entry. The sample consists of tens of thousands of distinct CDR3 sequences, roughly three fifths of them appearing once. The treatment is: roughly 10-day PBMC culture with coronavirus spike peptide pools or control peptides (ViraFEST assay). Their recognized antigens are unknown. Source material: CD4+ T cells from blood, cultured in vitro. Receptor source: a human donor who had recovered from COVID-19.

This clonotype was counted only a few times. The CDR3 region has the DNA TGCAGTGCTAGACCTGGCCGGGACATCGGTTCGCAGTATTTT. This gives the protein CSARPGRDIGSQYF. V is TRBV20-1 and J is TRBJ2-3; the D gene is possibly TRBD1 (6 bases). CDR3 size: 14 residues. V lost 2 bases to trimming and J lost 10 bases, with 19 bases between them. Germline V CDR1 and CDR2: DFQATT, SNEGSKA (reference sequence).

In its sample, this clonotype was seen a few times. CDR3 in DNA: TGTGCCAGCAAGGAGGGGGGAGGGAATTATAATTCACCCCTCCACTTT. Its protein is CASKEGGGNYNSPLHF. The chain joins TRBV6-1 to TRBJ1-6; a weak D match, TRBD1 (6 bases). This CDR3 contains 16 residues. Germline V lookup: CDR1 MNHNS, CDR2 SASEGT. The V end was cut by 7 bases, the J end by 4 bases, with 17 bases between.

The sample holds a few counts of this clonotype. J is TRBJ2-1 and V is TRBV7-2; D unclear. V lost 5 bases and J 5 bases, leaving 16 bases between the germline ends. Per the germline V gene, CDR1 is SGHTA and CDR2 is FQGNSA. The CDR3 is 15 residues long. The CDR3 DNA sequence: TGTGCCAGCAGCCAAGGCCACCTTCCCAACAATGAGCAGTTCTTC. Protein product: CASSQGHLPNNEQFF.

This sequence joins TRBV6-2 or TRBV6-3 and TRBJ1-1; possible D gene TRBD1, 5 bases. CDR1 and CDR2 (germline): MNHEY, SVGEGT. Trimming took 7 bases from V and 5 from J, leaving 17 bases between them. CDR3 length equals 14 residues. The CDR3, as DNA: TGTGCCAGCACCCTTTCGGCAGGGAGGACTGAAGCTTTCTTT. As protein: CASTLSAGRTEAFF.

The chain carries TRBV12-3 or TRBV12-4 and TRBJ2-2, with 13 bases identical to TRBD2. Losses at the gene ends were 5 bases for V and 6 bases for J; bases not matched to a gene: 6. The CDR3 contains 16 residues. The CDR3 sequence is CASSRTGLAGPGELFF. Here the CDR3 DNA reads TGTGCCAGCAGTCGGACGGGACTAGCGGGACCCGGGGAGCTGTTTTTT.

J is TRBJ1-1 and V is TRBV7-6; no reliable D call. The V and J ends lost 1 base and 0 bases respectively, with 18 bases between them. CDR1 SGHVS and CDR2 FNYEAQ come from the germline V gene. This CDR3 has 18 residues. The CDR3: CASSLDGSSKGLNTEAFF. For the CDR3, the DNA is TGTGCCAGCAGCTTAGACGGGTCCTCAAAAGGGCTGAACACTGAAGCTTTCTTT.

This clonotype turned up a few times. The rearrangement joins TRBV6-1 to TRBJ1-4; 7 nucleotides agree with TRBD1. The length of the CDR3 is 14 residues. The germline gives CDR1 MNHNS, CDR2 SASEGT. Trimming removed 7 bases from V and 8 bases from J; junction bases left unmatched: 10. The CDR3 here is CASTDRRYEEKLFF. CDR3 sequence (DNA): TGTGCCAGCACGGACAGGCGTTATGAGGAAAAACTGTTTTTT.

The V gene is TRBV7-6, the J gene TRBJ2-7, with D tentatively TRBD1 or TRBD2 (7 bases each). The CDR3 runs 16 residues. Looked up from germline, CDR1 is SGHVS and CDR2 is FNYEAQ. The ends were cut back, 3 bases at V and 0 bases at J, with 15 bases in the middle. CDR3 sequence (DNA): TGTGCCAGCAGCTTGCTGGGGGGGACAGCCTCCTACGAGCAGTACTTC. Translation: CASSLLGGTASYEQYF. Full variable domain (rest looked up from reference TRBV7-6 and TRBJ2-7): GAGVSQSPRYKVTKRGQDVALRCDPISGHVSLYWYRQALGQGPEFLTYFNYEAQQDKSGLPNDRFSAERPEGSISTLTIQRTEQRDSAMYRCASSLLGGTASYEQYFGPGTRLTVT.

The rearrangement joins TRBV28 to TRBJ2-7, with TRBD1 as a possible D gene (6 bases). V was trimmed by 6 bases and J by 5 bases, leaving 11 bases between them. The length of the CDR3 is 12 residues. The germline V gene encodes CDR1 MDHEN and CDR2 SYDVKM. CDR3: CASRGQFNEQYF. The CDR3 coding sequence is TGTGCCAGCAGAGGACAGTTCAACGAGCAGTACTTC.

This clonotype was recorded a few times. V gene TRBV6-1 combines with J gene TRBJ1-6; D is perhaps TRBD1 (5 bases). Trimming removed 6 bases from V and 10 bases from J, with 19 bases in between. CDR1 is MNHNS and CDR2 is SASEGT in the germline V gene. The CDR3 sequence is 15 residues long. This CDR3 is CASSARQGLGSPLHF. The CDR3 DNA reads as TGTGCCAGCAGCGCACGCCAGGGACTAGGGTCACCCCTCCACTTT.

This clonotype was found a few times. CDR3 nucleotide sequence: TGTGCCAGCAGTGCTGGAGGGCTCGGGAATGGCTACACCTTC. This translates into CASSAGGLGNGYTF. The chain uses TRBV6-1 and TRBJ1-2; D remains ambiguous. The CDR3 covers 14 residues. Germline values: CDR1 MNHNS, CDR2 SASEGT. Trimming took 4 bases from V and 6 from J, leaving 15 bases between them.

On this clonotype: A read error may produce the germline difference seen at one junction end. The chain joins TRBV20-1 to TRBJ1-2; 9 bases agree with TRBD1. CDR3 length: 13 amino acids. Germline V gives CDR1 DFQATT, CDR2 SNEGSKA (reference sequence). The CDR3 sequence is CSARDRGSYGCTF. The DNA of the CDR3 is TGCAGTGCTAGGGACAGGGGATCCTATGGCTGCACCTTC.

V gene TRBV7-2 combines with J gene TRBJ2-1, with 12 bases fitting TRBD2. This CDR3 spans 17 amino acids. V was clipped by 0 bases and J by 8 bases; unmatched bases: 8. From germline, CDR1 is SGHTA and CDR2 FQGNSA. The CDR3: CASSLAATSGRGHEQFF. As DNA, the CDR3 is TGTGCCAGCAGCTTAGCCGCGACTAGCGGGAGAGGGCATGAGCAGTTCTTC. The full variable domain, completed using reference TRBV7-2 and TRBJ2-1, is GAGVSQSPSNKVTEKGKDVELRCDPISGHTALYWYRQSLGQGLEFLIYFQGNSAPDKSGLPSDRFSAERTGGSVSTLTIQRTQQEDSAVYLCASSLAATSGRGHEQFFGPGTRLTVL.

The gene calls are TRBV4-3 and TRBJ1-4; no definite D call. The germline gives CDR1 LGHNA, CDR2 YSLEER. The CDR3 extends over 13 amino acids. V lost 0 bases, J lost 7 bases, and 6 bases lay in between. Here the CDR3 reads CASSQDLGEKLFF. CDR3 DNA: TGCGCCAGCAGCCAAGATCTCGGTGAAAAACTGTTTTTT.

This chain links TRBV21-1 with TRBJ2-5. TRBV21-1 is tagged as a pseudogene. The CDR3 sequence is 14 residues long. This CDR3 reads CASSRSREQETQYF. CDR3 in DNA: TGTGCCAGCAGCAGGTCCAGAGAACAAGAGACCCAGTACTTC.

This CDR3 reads CASSLGGLAIYEQYF. For the CDR3, the DNA is TGTGCCAGCAGTTTAGGGGGACTAGCAATTTACGAGCAGTACTTC. J is TRBJ2-7 and V is TRBV27; 9 nucleotides align to TRBD2. The CDR3 spans 15 residues. Germline lookup yields CDR1 MNHEY and CDR2 SMNVEV (reference sequence). Unmatched junction bases numbered 6, after V lost 2 bases and J lost 4 bases.

In its sample, this clonotype was seen a few times. The rearrangement joins TRBV27 to TRBJ1-1; 7 positions agree with TRBD1. Per the germline V gene, CDR1 is MNHEY and CDR2 is SMNVEV (reference sequence). The CDR3 is made up of 14 amino acids. V was pared by 6 bases and J by 0 bases, with 4 bases of the junction left unmatched. CDR3 sequence reads: CASRLGGLNTEAFF. The CDR3, as DNA: TGTGCCAGCAGACTAGGGGGCCTGAACACTGAAGCTTTCTTT.

This sequence joins TRBV2 and TRBJ1-2, with D possibly matching TRBD1 (5 bases). This CDR3 contains 15 residues. V was trimmed by 5 bases and J by 8 bases, leaving 21 bases between them. Germline CDR1 reads SNHLY; CDR2 reads FYNNEI. The CDR3 spells CASSILRDVPRGYTF. CDR3 bases: TGTGCCAGCAGTATTCTCCGGGACGTCCCAAGAGGCTACACCTTC.

The chain employs TRBV19 and TRBJ1-5; D gene ambiguous. V was shortened by 5 bases and J by 6 bases, with 11 bases between the two germline ends. The germline gives CDR1 LNHDA, CDR2 SQIVND (reference sequence). This CDR3 is 13 amino acids long. The DNA for the CDR3 is TGTGCCAGTAGTTGGGGTGACGGTCAGCCCCAGCATTTT. Its protein product is CASSWGDGQPQHF.

This chain links TRBV11-2 with TRBJ1-6, with 9 positions matching TRBD1. Germline values: CDR1 SGHAT, CDR2 FQNNGV. This CDR3 spans 15 amino acids. V shed 3 bases and J 6 bases; nucleotides not matched to a gene: 3. The CDR3 nucleotides are TGTGCCAGCAGCTTCTCGGGACAGGGTAATTCACCCCTCCACTTT. It specifies CASSFSGQGNSPLHF.

This clonotype was observed once. This chain joins TRBV7-2 and TRBJ2-3; TRBD2 aligns across 9 bases. The trim removed 3 bases at V and 1 base at J, leaving 5 bases unmatched. CDR3 size: 16 residues. CDR1 and CDR2 from the germline V gene are SGHTA and FQGNSA. Written as DNA, the CDR3 is TGTGCCAGCAGCTTGGATGGCGGGGGGGGCACAGATACGCAGTATTTT. This sequence encodes CASSLDGGGGTDTQYF.

V and J are TRBV20-1 and TRBJ2-1; 7 bases match TRBD2. The V gene's germline CDR1 is DFQATT and CDR2 SNEGSKA (reference sequence). This CDR3 is built from 16 residues. With 0 bases clipped from V and 1 base from J, the junction kept 6 bases outside the gene matches. CDR3 in DNA: TGCAGTGCTAGAGATCGCGGGCGGGGGTCCTACAATGAGCAGTTCTTC. Protein: CSARDRGRGSYNEQFF.

This clonotype was observed a handful of times. The rearrangement joins TRBV27 to TRBJ1-5; unclear D gene. V was trimmed by 9 bases and J by 0 bases, leaving 15 bases between them. The CDR3 is 15 residues long. Germline lookup yields CDR1 MNHEY and CDR2 SMNVEV (reference sequence). The CDR3 nucleotides are TGTGCCAGAAAACACGGGATTTATAGCAATCAGCCCCAGCATTTT. Its protein product is CARKHGIYSNQPQHF.

The chain joins TRBV7-2 to TRBJ2-7; 13 nucleotides agree with TRBD2. V shed 5 bases and J 2 bases; nucleotides not matched to a gene: 9. Germline CDR1 SGHTA, CDR2 FQGNSA. CDR3 size: 17 residues. The CDR3 DNA follows: TGTGCCAGCAGCGCTTCTCCAGGACTAGCGGGGGCCTACGAGCAGTACTTC. Residues: CASSASPGLAGAYEQYF.

The table lists this clonotype with a few counts. The CDR3 sequence: CASSLGEGGEAFF. CDR3 DNA sequence: TGTGCCAGCAGCTTAGGTGAGGGAGGTGAAGCTTTCTTT. The chain recombines TRBV5-4 with TRBJ1-1; D is undetermined. The CDR3 loop spans 13 amino acids. V was trimmed by 2 bases and J by 7 bases, leaving 12 bases between them. CDR1 and CDR2 from the germline V gene are SGHNT and YYREEE (reference sequence).

The gene calls are TRBV11-2 and TRBJ2-7; D unresolved. There are 12 residues in the CDR3. Germline CDR1 and CDR2: SGHAT and FQNNGV. Trimming removed 1 base at V and 4 bases at J, with 5 bases between. CDR3 DNA sequence: TGTGCCAGCAGCTTAGTACGGTACGAGCAGTACTTC. As protein: CASSLVRYEQYF. Filled out from reference TRBV11-2 and TRBJ2-7, the complete variable domain reads EAGVAQSPRYKIIEKRQSVAFWCNPISGHATLYWYQQILGQGPKLLIQFQNNGVVDDSQLPKDRFSAERLKGVDSTLKIQPAKLEDSAVYLCASSLVRYEQYFGPGTRLTVT.

The genes are TRBV11-1 and TRBJ1-2; D unclear. V lost 2 bases, J lost 8 bases, and 15 bases lay in between. CDR1 and CDR2 (germline): SGHAT, FQDESV (reference sequence). The CDR3 extends over 14 amino acids. The CDR3 sequence: CASSLPEDPNGYTF. DNA of the CDR3: TGTGCCAGCAGCTTACCCGAGGATCCGAACGGCTACACCTTC.

CDR3 sequence (DNA): TGTGCCTGGAGTAGGACTGGGGCTAGCACAGATACGCAGTATTTT. Its translation is CAWSRTGASTDTQYF. The chain links TRBV30 to TRBJ2-3; tentatively, D is TRBD1 or TRBD2 (5 bases each). V was pared by 2 bases and J by 0 bases, with 12 bases between. Germline CDR1 and CDR2: GTSNPN and SVGIG (reference sequence). The CDR3 is 15 amino acids.

Only a few counts were recorded for this clonotype. The J gene is TRBJ1-5, the V gene TRBV2; D ambiguous. The germline gives CDR1 SNHLY, CDR2 FYNNEI. CDR3 length: 13 residues. V was pared by 7 bases and J by 0 bases, with 7 bases between. CDR3 sequence reads: CASKSDSNQPQHF. In DNA, the CDR3 is TGTGCCAGCAAGTCGGATAGCAATCAGCCCCAGCATTTT.